The 25 T cell receptor beta chains below all came from one sample that was sequenced in a study of T cell responses to AZD1222 COVID-19 vaccine. Profiled with immunoSEQ multiplex PCR; TCRdb holds only in-frame clones, not every one. The repertoire holds tens of thousands of clones, with about nine tenths as singletons. The material was peripheral blood, obtained 28 days after the second AZD1222 dose. These receptors all come from an adult who received the AZD1222 COVID-19 vaccine.

The chain recombines TRBV24-1 with TRBJ1-1; D possibly corresponds to TRBD1 (5 bases). CDR1 and CDR2 from the germline V gene are KGHDR and SFDVKD. Trimming took 9 bases from V and 2 from J, leaving 15 bases between them. The CDR3 loop spans 14 amino acids. CDR3 sequence: CATDRAGVNTEAFF. For the CDR3, the DNA is TGTGCCACCGACCGTGCGGGGGTAAACACTGAAGCTTTCTTT.

The chain combines TRBV11-1 with TRBJ1-1; no definite D call. V lost 3 bases and J lost 5, with 7 bases in between. Germline loops: CDR1 SGHAT, CDR2 FQDESV (reference sequence). This CDR3 is built from 12 residues. CDR3 protein: CASSFRGTEAFF. CDR3 nucleotides: TGTGCCAGCAGCTTCCGGGGTACTGAAGCTTTCTTT. The full variable domain, completed using reference TRBV11-1 and TRBJ1-1, is EAEVAQSPRYKITEKSQAVAFWCDPISGHATLYWYRQILGQGPELLVQFQDESVVDDSQLPKDRFSAERLKGVDSTLKIQPAELGDSAMYLCASSFRGTEAFFGQGTRLTVV.

V gene TRBV6-2 or TRBV6-3 combines with J gene TRBJ2-7, with 7 bases matching TRBD2. Germline V gene data show CDR1 as MNHEY and CDR2 as SVGEGT. The CDR3 extends over 14 amino acids. J gave up 2 bases and V 5 bases, and 6 bases lay outside the gene matches. The CDR3 nucleotides are TGTGCCAGCAGTGGCGCGGGGGTTACCTACGAGCAGTACTTC. As protein: CASSGAGVTYEQYF.

The chain recombines TRBV7-3 with TRBJ2-3, with a possible D match to TRBD1 (7 bases). The V end was cut by 5 bases, the J end by 0 bases, with 12 bases between. This CDR3 comprises 15 residues. Germline loops: CDR1 SGHTA, CDR2 FQGTGA. The CDR3 sequence: CASSQGDSSTDTQYF. The DNA of the CDR3 is TGTGCCAGCAGCCAGGGGGACTCTAGCACAGATACGCAGTATTTT.

This sequence joins TRBV18 and TRBJ2-5, with 10 bases aligning to TRBD1. The germline CDR1 and CDR2 sequences are KGHSH and LQKENI. The CDR3 length is 14 residues. Unmatched junction bases numbered 3, after V lost 1 base and J lost 7 bases. The CDR3 sequence: CASSPLRDRGTQYF. The CDR3 DNA follows: TGTGCCAGCTCACCACTCCGGGACAGGGGGACCCAGTACTTC. Using reference TRBV18 and TRBJ2-5 for the parts outside the CDR3, the full variable domain is NAGVMQNPRHLVRRRGQEARLRCSPMKGHSHVYWYRQLPEEGLKFMVYLQKENIIDESGMPKERFSAEFPKEGPSILRIQQVVRGDSAAYFCASSPLRDRGTQYFGPGTRLLVL.

CDR3 amino acids: CASSPDRKNTEAFF. CDR3 coding DNA: TGTGCCAGCAGTCCCGACAGAAAGAACACTGAAGCTTTCTTT. The chain joins TRBV2 to TRBJ1-1; D is possibly TRBD1 (5 bases). This CDR3 spans 14 amino acids. Germline CDR1 and CDR2: SNHLY and FYNNEI. Trimming left V 5 bases short and J 1 base short, with 11 bases between.

This clone has a handful of counts. The chain employs TRBV7-8 and TRBJ1-6; D perhaps matches TRBD1 (5 bases). Germline V gene data show CDR1 as SGHVS and CDR2 as FQNEAQ. The CDR3 covers 17 residues. Trimming removed 1 base at V and 7 bases at J, with 17 bases between. Here the CDR3 DNA reads TGTGCCAGCAGCTTAGTCTCGGGGCCTGGAACCAATTCACCCCTCCACTTT. It yields the protein CASSLVSGPGTNSPLHF.

This chain links TRBV6-4 with TRBJ1-1; 10 bases fit TRBD1. This CDR3 region has 16 residues. Germline V gene data show CDR1 as MRHNA and CDR2 as SNTAGT. J was trimmed by 4 bases and V by 6 bases; bases with no gene match: 11. CDR3 residues: CASRRGTGDAGTEAFF. The CDR3 DNA reads as TGTGCCAGCAGGCGCGGGACAGGGGACGCGGGCACTGAAGCTTTCTTT.

This clone showed up just once. J is TRBJ1-2 and V is TRBV12-5, with D hard to call. The CDR3 is 16 amino acids. Trimming shortened V by 5 bases and J by 2 bases, and 18 bases separated the two germline ends. Germline CDR1 LGHNT, CDR2 FRNRAP. In nucleotides, the CDR3 is TGTGCTAGTGGTGTAACGGAATGGTATTTCAACTATGGCTACACCTTC. Its translation: CASGVTEWYFNYGYTF. Together with reference TRBV12-5 and TRBJ1-2, the CDR3 gives the full variable domain: DARVTQTPRHKVTEMGQEVTMRCQPILGHNTVFWYRQTMMQGLELLAYFRNRAPLDDSGMPKDRFSAEMPDATLATLKIQPSEPRDSAVYFCASGVTEWYFNYGYTFGSGTRLTVV.

The V and J genes are TRBV30 and TRBJ1-4; 7 positions match TRBD1. This CDR3 spans 14 amino acids. V was clipped by 1 base and J by 6 bases; unmatched bases: 5. Germline V gives CDR1 GTSNPN, CDR2 SVGIG (reference sequence). The CDR3 nucleotides are TGTGCCTGGAGTGCCGGGACAGTGGATGAAAAACTGTTTTTT. Translated, it gives CAWSAGTVDEKLFF.

The V and J genes are TRBV2 and TRBJ1-4; no definite D call. Trimming left V 2 bases short and J 13 bases short, with 20 bases between. Germline loops: CDR1 SNHLY, CDR2 FYNNEI. The CDR3 consists of 15 residues. The CDR3 DNA follows: TGTGCCAGCAGTGAACTCGCGCCGGGCCTAGTTGGACTGTTTTTT. It yields the protein CASSELAPGLVGLFF.

This chain links TRBV7-8 with TRBJ1-1; D gene unclear. Germline V gene lookup returns CDR1 SGHVS and CDR2 FQNEAQ. This CDR3 contains 10 residues. V was cut by 6 bases and J by 8 bases, with 7 bases left in between. The CDR3 reads CASSYLEAFF. For the CDR3, the DNA is TGTGCCAGCAGTTACCTGGAAGCTTTCTTT.

The chain joins TRBV3-1 (or the pseudogene TRBV3-2) to TRBJ1-4; no reliable D call. Deletions cut 0 bases from V and 8 bases from J, with 4 bases between. This CDR3 contains 12 residues. The germline V gene has CDR1 LGHDT and CDR2 YNNKEL (reference sequence). CDR3 nucleotide sequence: TGTGCCAGCAGCCAAGAGGTCGAAAAACTGTTTTTT. Its protein product is CASSQEVEKLFF.

The sample holds one count of this clone. The V call is TRBV5-5, the J call TRBJ1-1, with 10 bases identical to TRBD1. Looked up from germline, CDR1 is SGHKS and CDR2 is YYEKEE (reference sequence). J was trimmed by 1 base and V by 0 bases; bases with no gene match: 3. This CDR3 region has 16 residues. CDR3 in amino acids: CASSLGDRGWNTEAFF. CDR3 nucleotide sequence: TGTGCCAGCAGCTTGGGGGACAGGGGTTGGAACACTGAAGCTTTCTTT.

This clone was observed a single time. V is TRBV10-3 and J is TRBJ2-1; D may match TRBD1 or TRBD2 (5 bases each). The CDR3 is made up of 12 amino acids. Looked up from germline, CDR1 is ENHRY and CDR2 is SYGVKD. V shed 6 bases and J shed 7 bases, with 10 bases lying between them. DNA for the CDR3: TGTGCCATCAGGGGGGTTGGGAATGAGCAGTTCTTC. This encodes CAIRGVGNEQFF.

This chain links TRBV6-2 or TRBV6-3 with TRBJ2-1; D remains ambiguous. Trimming pared 6 bases from V and 7 bases from J, leaving 10 bases between. The CDR3 is 12 amino acids. In germline, CDR1 is MNHEY, CDR2 SVGEGT. CDR3 protein: CASSRLGNEQFF. CDR3 nucleotides: TGTGCCAGCAGCCGACTGGGGAATGAGCAGTTCTTC.

This clone appeared a single time. The chain has TRBV9 and TRBJ2-1; D gene unclear. The CDR3 length is 15 residues. Germline V gene sequence: CDR1 SGDLS, CDR2 YYNGEE. V lost 2 bases and J lost 10, with 19 bases in between. The CDR3 reads CASSVQGDTTIEQFF. The CDR3 nucleotides read TGTGCCAGCAGCGTCCAAGGAGACACAACAATCGAGCAGTTCTTC. Based on the CDR3 plus reference TRBV9 and TRBJ2-1, the full variable domain is DSGVTQTPKHLITATGQRVTLRCSPRSGDLSVYWYQQSLDQGLQFLIQYYNGEERAKGNILERFSAQQFPDLHSELNLSSLELGDSALYFCASSVQGDTTIEQFFGPGTRLTVL.

This sequence joins TRBV25-1 and TRBJ1-2, with D maybe TRBD1 (6 bases). CDR1 MGHDK and CDR2 SYGVNS come from the germline V gene. The CDR3 length is 14 residues. V lost 7 bases and J lost 3, with 15 bases in between. Here the CDR3 reads CASKRQAAHYGYTF. CDR3 nucleotides: TGTGCCAGCAAAAGACAGGCCGCCCACTATGGCTACACCTTC.

The rearrangement links TRBV5-5 to TRBJ1-4; 8 bases match TRBD1. There are 20 residues in the CDR3. The germline V gene has CDR1 SGHKS and CDR2 YYEKEE (reference sequence). Trimming cost V 1 base and J 0 bases; bases outside gene matches: 14. CDR3 sequence reads: CASSLIGQGFAVATNEKLFF. The CDR3 nucleotides read TGTGCCAGCAGCTTGATAGGACAGGGTTTCGCCGTTGCAACTAATGAAAAACTGTTTTTT.

The chain joins TRBV11-2 to TRBJ2-1, with D perhaps matching TRBD1 (6 bases). The ends were cut back, 5 bases at V and 4 bases at J, with 15 bases in the middle. Germline V CDR1 and CDR2: SGHAT, FQNNGV. This CDR3 has 15 residues. CDR3 in amino acids: CASSQTGFSYNEQFF. CDR3 DNA: TGTGCCAGCAGCCAAACAGGGTTCTCTTACAATGAGCAGTTCTTC.

This sequence joins TRBV30 and TRBJ2-4; 10 bases are a match to TRBD2. V lost 0 bases, J lost 2 bases, and 13 bases stayed unmatched. This CDR3 is 19 amino acids long. In germline, CDR1 is GTSNPN, CDR2 SVGIG (reference sequence). The CDR3 here is CAWSVRSSGGSSSKNIQYF. The CDR3 DNA sequence: TGTGCCTGGAGTGTAAGGTCTAGCGGGGGAAGCTCGTCCAAAAACATTCAGTACTTC.

J is TRBJ1-2 and V is TRBV5-8, with 10 bases that match TRBD1. CDR3 length equals 17 residues. Germline V CDR1 and CDR2: SGHTS, YDEGEE. Germline trimming cut 0 bases from V and 3 bases from J; bases unmatched to any gene: 8. As DNA, the CDR3 is TGTGCCAGCAGCTTGGCCCATGGACAGGGGGTGGACTATGGCTACACCTTC. Translating gives CASSLAHGQGVDYGYTF.

This chain joins TRBV11-2 and TRBJ1-3, with D perhaps matching TRBD1 (6 bases). This CDR3 comprises 14 residues. V lost 7 bases and J 4 bases, leaving 14 bases between the germline ends. Germline values: CDR1 SGHAT, CDR2 FQNNGV. DNA of the CDR3: TGTGCCAGCAAGGTCACAGGGACCGGAAACACCATATATTTT. Translating gives CASKVTGTGNTIYF.

This rearrangement joins TRBV12-3 or TRBV12-4 to TRBJ2-7, with a weak D call TRBD2 (5 bases). V gave up 2 bases and J gave up 1 base, with 6 bases separating them. There are 13 residues in the CDR3. Here the CDR3 DNA reads TGTGCCAGCAGTTTAAGGGAGTCCTACGAGCAGTACTTC. This gives the protein CASSLRESYEQYF.

The V call is TRBV5-1, the J call TRBJ2-1; 11 bases line up with TRBD1. Germline loops: CDR1 SGHRS, CDR2 YFSETQ. V trimming: 7 bases; J trimming: 4 bases; junction bases outside the gene matches: 1. This CDR3 contains 13 residues. The CDR3 loop is CASGTGGYNEQFF. The CDR3 DNA follows: TGCGCCAGCGGGACAGGGGGATACAATGAGCAGTTCTTC.